The 32 T cell receptor beta chains below all came from one sample that was sequenced in a study of cytomegalovirus exposure and HLA in healthy donors. 60 Vbeta and 13 Jbeta primers were used in PCR. The repertoire was sequenced with immunoSEQ multiplex PCR; TCRdb's copy has only in-frame clones and lacks some. The top ten hold almost 4.5% of the sample, which has about 150,000 clones, about two thirds seen once. The sequencing input was PBMCs. These receptor sequences come from a man between 60 and 70 years old in good health and CMV-seronegative.

The chain employs TRBV9 and TRBJ1-5; D is unclear. Germline CDR1 is SGDLS and CDR2 is YYNGEE. Trimming cost V 4 bases and J 6 bases, with 20 bases left between them. The CDR3 sequence is 16 residues long. The CDR3 DNA is TGTGCCAGCAGCCCACACGCAAGACGGGAAGGTCAGCCCCAGCATTTT. It is translated as CASSPHARREGQPQHF.

The chain couples TRBV5-6 to TRBJ2-2; 7 bases are shared with TRBD1. V shed 2 bases and J 1 base; nucleotides not matched to a gene: 2. Germline V CDR1 and CDR2: SGHDT, YYEEEE. The CDR3 has 15 residues. DNA of the CDR3: TGTGCCAGCAGCTTCTGGGACAGGAACACCGGGGAGCTGTTTTTT. Translated, it gives CASSFWDRNTGELFF.

This clone was recorded a few times. The chain uses TRBV2 and TRBJ2-3; possible D gene TRBD2, 7 bases. The CDR3 is made up of 13 amino acids. V gave up 11 bases and J gave up 6 bases, with 18 bases separating them. Germline V gene sequence: CDR1 SNHLY, CDR2 FYNNEI. The CDR3 loop is CAGGAGTEDTQYF. CDR3 sequence (DNA): TGTGCCGGGGGGGCAGGGACGGAGGATACGCAGTATTTT.

This chain connects TRBV5-1 to TRBJ2-5, with TRBD2 matching 11 bases. V was pared by 6 bases and J by 2 bases, with 9 bases of the junction left unmatched. The length of the CDR3 is 16 residues. Germline CDR1 SGHRS, CDR2 YFSETQ. CDR3 region: CASISLAGESQETQYF. The DNA of the CDR3 is TGCGCCAGCATCTCACTAGCGGGAGAGTCACAAGAGACCCAGTACTTC.

The chain combines TRBV19 with TRBJ2-5, with D maybe TRBD1 (5 bases). Germline assignment: CDR1 LNHDA and CDR2 SQIVND (reference sequence). The CDR3 extends over 14 amino acids. V gave up 3 bases and J gave up 2 bases, with 10 bases separating them. CDR3 loop: CASSISTEQETQYF. As DNA, the CDR3 is TGTGCCAGTAGTATCTCGACAGAGCAAGAGACCCAGTACTTC.

This chain links TRBV30 with TRBJ2-1, with 10 bases fitting TRBD2. The J segment lost 4 bases and the V segment lost 5 bases, leaving 5 bases of the junction unmatched. Germline CDR1 reads GTSNPN; CDR2 reads SVGIG (reference sequence). The CDR3 contains 14 residues. The CDR3 DNA sequence: TGTGCCTGGCATAGCGGGAGGAGGTACAATGAGCAGTTCTTC. Protein: CAWHSGRRYNEQFF.

The chain has TRBV11-3 and TRBJ2-2; 8 bases agree with TRBD2. The CDR3 consists of 15 residues. Germline V gives CDR1 SGHNT, CDR2 YENEEA. J was trimmed by 3 bases and V by 5 bases; bases with no gene match: 5. CDR3 bases: TGTGCCAGCAGCCCCACTAGCGGATACACCGGGGAGCTGTTTTTT. Protein sequence: CASSPTSGYTGELFF.

This clone has a single count. V and J are TRBV6-4 and TRBJ1-1; the D is unclear. The CDR3 sequence is 13 residues long. V lost 4 bases and J lost 0, with 6 bases in between. In germline, CDR1 is MRHNA, CDR2 SNTAGT. For the CDR3, the DNA is TGTGCCAGCAGTGTTGAGGTGAACACTGAAGCTTTCTTT. Amino acid sequence: CASSVEVNTEAFF.

The J gene is TRBJ1-1, the V gene TRBV6-5, with 9 bases identical to TRBD1. With V trimmed by 7 bases and J by 7 bases, 4 bases remained unmatched. Germline V gene lookup returns CDR1 MNHEY and CDR2 SVGAGI. The CDR3 sequence is 12 residues long. CDR3 sequence: CASNRGQGEAFF. The CDR3 coding sequence is TGTGCCAGCAACAGGGGACAGGGTGAAGCTTTCTTT.

The J gene is TRBJ1-4, the V gene TRBV5-1; the match to TRBD1 covers 7 bases. In germline, CDR1 is SGHRS, CDR2 YFSETQ. V shed 2 bases and J 2 bases; nucleotides not matched to a gene: 3. The CDR3 consists of 15 residues. As DNA, the CDR3 is TGCGCCAGCAGCTTAACGGGACAGACTAATGAAAAACTGTTTTTT. This gives the protein CASSLTGQTNEKLFF.

This clone was observed once. The chain recombines TRBV9 with TRBJ1-5; weak D call: TRBD1 (5 bases). Per germline, CDR1 SGDLS and CDR2 YYNGEE. The CDR3 totals 15 residues. V was trimmed by 5 bases and J by 5 bases, leaving 17 bases between them. The CDR3 spells CASSPSLDTDQPQHF. CDR3 in DNA: TGTGCCAGCAGTCCAAGTTTGGACACAGATCAGCCCCAGCATTTT.

The chain carries TRBV29-1 and TRBJ2-7; possible D gene TRBD2, 6 bases. Germline V gene sequence: CDR1 SQVTM, CDR2 ANQGSEA. The V end lost 7 bases, the J end lost 2 bases, and 12 bases lay between the germline ends. The length of the CDR3 is 12 residues. CDR3 in amino acids: CSGRDSTYEQYF. The DNA for the CDR3 is TGCAGCGGCCGGGACTCCACCTACGAGCAGTACTTC.

V is TRBV30 and J is TRBJ2-6, with 10 positions matching TRBD2. CDR3 length: 15 residues. Germline V gene sequence: CDR1 GTSNPN, CDR2 SVGIG (reference sequence). V was clipped by 8 bases and J by 0 bases; unmatched bases: 4. The CDR3: CAIAGGGSGANVLTF. The DNA of the CDR3 is TGTGCCATAGCGGGGGGTGGCTCTGGGGCCAACGTCCTGACTTTC.

This clone showed up just a few times. Sequence at one end of the junction differs from germline and may be a read error. The V gene is TRBV30, the J gene TRBJ1-2, with D maybe TRBD1 (5 bases). The CDR3 runs to 14 residues. The germline V gene has CDR1 GTSNPN and CDR2 SVGIG (reference sequence). The chain's CDR3 is CAWSVGGVGYGYPF. The CDR3 coding sequence is TGTGCCTGGAGTGTAGGAGGGGTCGGCTATGGCTACCCCTTC.

The chain uses TRBV7-2 and TRBJ2-7; 7 nucleotides match TRBD1. The trim removed 1 base at V and 2 bases at J, leaving 5 bases unmatched. Germline CDR1 SGHTA, CDR2 FQGNSA. The CDR3 contains 15 residues. Written as DNA, the CDR3 is TGTGCCAGCAGCTTAGGACAGGGTCTAGCCTACGAGCAGTACTTC. This codes for CASSLGQGLAYEQYF.

This clone was found a few times. The CDR3: CASSQDEAGGYTDTQYF. For the CDR3, the DNA is TGTGCCAGCAGCCAAGATGAGGCGGGAGGATATACAGATACGCAGTATTTT. V is TRBV4-2 and J is TRBJ2-3, with 8 bases fitting TRBD2. After removal of 0 bases from V and 3 bases from J, the junction contained 8 bases not matched to a gene. The CDR3 has 17 amino acids. In germline, CDR1 is LGHNA, CDR2 YNFKEQ.

This clone occurred once. The genes are TRBV6-4 and TRBJ1-1, with 8 bases identical to TRBD1. The junction had 7 bases not matched to a gene; V was cut back by 2 bases and J by 2 bases. This CDR3 is 16 amino acids long. Per germline, CDR1 MRHNA and CDR2 SNTAGT. CDR3 nucleotide sequence: TGTGCCAGCAGTGACAGGGGCGGACAGGGAAACACTGAAGCTTTCTTT. Translation: CASSDRGGQGNTEAFF.

A few counts support this clone. The CDR3 DNA sequence: TGTGCCAGCAGCCTAGCAATCGGGACTAGCGGGAGAAACGGTTACGAGCAGTACTTC. Translating it yields CASSLAIGTSGRNGYEQYF. The genes are TRBV4-2 and TRBJ2-7, with 14 bases identical to TRBD2. Germline V gene sequence: CDR1 LGHNA, CDR2 YNFKEQ. V lost 4 bases to trimming and J lost 4 bases; unmatched junction nucleotides: 15. The CDR3 is 19 residues long.

The chain's CDR3 is CASSLGTGGVEQYF. The DNA of the CDR3 is TGTGCCAGCAGCCTCGGGACAGGGGGCGTCGAGCAGTACTTC. The chain uses TRBV9 and TRBJ2-7; 12 bases agree with TRBD1. V lost 4 bases to trimming and J lost 6 bases; unmatched junction nucleotides: 5. CDR1 is SGDLS, CDR2 YYNGEE, per germline. The CDR3 consists of 14 residues. The complete variable domain, with remaining parts taken from reference TRBV9 and TRBJ2-7, reads DSGVTQTPKHLITATGQRVTLRCSPRSGDLSVYWYQQSLDQGLQFLIQYYNGEERAKGNILERFSAQQFPDLHSELNLSSLELGDSALYFCASSLGTGGVEQYFGPGTRLTVT.

The chain recombines TRBV25-1 with TRBJ2-1, with 15 bases that match TRBD2. Germline loops: CDR1 MGHDK, CDR2 SYGVNS. V trimming: 0 bases; J trimming: 8 bases; junction bases outside the gene matches: 8. The CDR3 contains 18 residues. Written as DNA, the CDR3 is TGTGCCAGCAGTGAATATCGTGGACTAGCGGGAGGGGACGATGAGCAGTTCTTC. This codes for CASSEYRGLAGGDDEQFF. The whole variable domain, remainder taken from reference TRBV25-1 and TRBJ2-1, is EADIYQTPRYLVIGTGKKITLECSQTMGHDKMYWYQQDPGMELHLIHYSYGVNSTEKGDLSSESTVSRIRTEHFPLTLESARPSHTSQYLCASSEYRGLAGGDDEQFFGPGTRLTVL.

The J gene is TRBJ2-1, the V gene TRBV29-1, with D tentatively TRBD1 (5 bases). From germline, CDR1 is SQVTM and CDR2 ANQGSEA. This CDR3 spans 13 amino acids. Trimming pared 8 bases from V and 4 bases from J, leaving 15 bases between. The CDR3 protein is CSTLTEEYNEQFF. The CDR3, as DNA: TGCAGCACCTTGACAGAGGAATACAATGAGCAGTTCTTC.

This chain uses TRBV6-4 with TRBJ1-1; D is unclear. The CDR3 extends over 12 amino acids. V lost 0 bases and J lost 9, with 8 bases in between. From germline, CDR1 is MRHNA and CDR2 SNTAGT. The CDR3 is CASSDSAKKAFF. As DNA, the CDR3 is TGTGCCAGCAGTGACTCGGCCAAAAAAGCTTTCTTT.

The V gene is TRBV27, the J gene TRBJ2-5; 8 nucleotides match TRBD1. There are 16 residues in the CDR3. The ends lost 2 bases at V and 2 bases at J; junction bases unmatched: 7. Germline assignment: CDR1 MNHEY and CDR2 SMNVEV (reference sequence). The CDR3 reads CASSLEPGGRQETQYF. The CDR3 DNA reads TGTGCCAGCAGTTTAGAGCCAGGGGGCAGACAAGAGACCCAGTACTTC.

The chain recombines TRBV5-1 with TRBJ2-4; D is perhaps TRBD2 (6 bases). Germline lookup yields CDR1 SGHRS and CDR2 YFSETQ. The CDR3 is 14 amino acids. Trimming left V 2 bases short and J 7 bases short, with 13 bases between. The CDR3 is CASSLSREGNIQYF. CDR3 nucleotides: TGCGCCAGCAGCTTATCGCGGGAAGGGAACATTCAGTACTTC.

This clone was detected once. The chain combines TRBV6-6 with TRBJ2-7; D may be TRBD2 (6 bases). Per the germline V gene, CDR1 is MNHNY and CDR2 is SVGAGI (reference sequence). The CDR3 runs to 15 residues. The V gene lost 2 bases and the J gene lost 1 base, with 12 bases spanning the gap. CDR3 sequence reads: CASSYIGTPSYEQYF. The DNA for the CDR3 is TGTGCCAGCAGTTACATCGGGACTCCTTCCTACGAGCAGTACTTC.

This rearrangement joins TRBV7-2 to TRBJ1-5; 8 bases line up with TRBD1. There are 15 residues in the CDR3. Germline V gives CDR1 SGHTA, CDR2 FQGNSA. V was pared by 3 bases and J by 4 bases, with 5 bases of the junction left unmatched. Here the CDR3 reads CASSFPGGENQPQHF. The CDR3, as DNA: TGTGCCAGCAGCTTCCCAGGGGGCGAAAATCAGCCCCAGCATTTT.

This chain uses TRBV28 with TRBJ1-5; TRBD1 might be the D (5 bases). The V gene's germline CDR1 is MDHEN and CDR2 SYDVKM. Trimming stripped 6 bases from V and 6 bases from J, with 15 bases between. The CDR3 length is 14 residues. CDR3 sequence reads: CASSAPGEGQPQHF. The CDR3 bases are TGTGCCAGCAGCGCCCCGGGGGAGGGTCAGCCCCAGCATTTT. The full variable domain, its missing parts supplied by reference TRBV28 and TRBJ1-5, is DVKVTQSSRYLVKRTGEKVFLECVQDMDHENMFWYRQDPGLGLRLIYFSYDVKMKEKGDIPEGYSVSREKKERFSLILESASTNQTSMYLCASSAPGEGQPQHFGDGTRLSIL.

V and J are TRBV5-1 and TRBJ2-1; the D is unclear. The length of the CDR3 is 15 residues. Looked up from germline, CDR1 is SGHRS and CDR2 is YFSETQ. V dropped 0 bases and J dropped 1 base, with 8 bases sitting between them. CDR3 sequence: CASSLVSDSYNEQFF. CDR3 coding DNA: TGCGCCAGCAGCTTGGTGTCAGATTCCTACAATGAGCAGTTCTTC.

Only one count was recorded for this clone. The CDR3 DNA follows: TGTGCCAGCAGACGGGGGGGCAGTACAGATACGCAGTATTTT. Translation gives CASRRGGSTDTQYF. The chain recombines TRBV7-9 with TRBJ2-3; 8 bases are shared with TRBD2. Germline CDR1 reads SEHNR; CDR2 reads FQNEAQ (reference sequence). The CDR3 covers 14 residues. The ends lost 6 bases at V and 3 bases at J; junction bases unmatched: 5.

This clone was picked up a small number of times. The chain has TRBV19 and TRBJ1-5; D perhaps matches TRBD1 (6 bases). This CDR3 has 16 residues. Per germline, CDR1 LNHDA and CDR2 SQIVND (reference sequence). V was shortened by 4 bases and J by 5 bases, with 18 bases between the two germline ends. CDR3 region: CASSKGKRQVHQPQHF. CDR3 DNA: TGTGCCAGTAGTAAGGGAAAGAGACAGGTGCATCAGCCCCAGCATTTT. Full variable domain (remainder filled in from reference TRBV19 and TRBJ1-5): DGGITQSPKYLFRKEGQNVTLSCEQNLNHDAMYWYRQDPGQGLRLIYYSQIVNDFQKGDIAEGYSVSREKKESFPLTVTSAQKNPTAFYLCASSKGKRQVHQPQHFGDGTRLSIL.

The rearrangement uses TRBV5-4 and TRBJ2-2; the match to TRBD1 covers 7 bases. Germline-derived CDR1 and CDR2 are SGHNT and YYREEE (reference sequence). Germline trimming cut 5 bases from V and 3 bases from J; bases unmatched to any gene: 7. The CDR3 extends over 15 amino acids. CDR3 DNA: TGTGCCAGCAGTTACGACAGGGCGGACACCGGGGAGCTGTTTTTT. Residues: CASSYDRADTGELFF.

V gene TRBV6-5 combines with J gene TRBJ1-4; 7 bases line up with TRBD1. The junction had 7 bases not matched to a gene; V was cut back by 6 bases and J by 6 bases. Germline V gene data show CDR1 as MNHEY and CDR2 as SVGAGI. The CDR3 runs to 14 residues. The CDR3 DNA follows: TGTGCCAGCAGCCTACAGGGGACGGATGAAAAACTGTTTTTT. This encodes CASSLQGTDEKLFF.